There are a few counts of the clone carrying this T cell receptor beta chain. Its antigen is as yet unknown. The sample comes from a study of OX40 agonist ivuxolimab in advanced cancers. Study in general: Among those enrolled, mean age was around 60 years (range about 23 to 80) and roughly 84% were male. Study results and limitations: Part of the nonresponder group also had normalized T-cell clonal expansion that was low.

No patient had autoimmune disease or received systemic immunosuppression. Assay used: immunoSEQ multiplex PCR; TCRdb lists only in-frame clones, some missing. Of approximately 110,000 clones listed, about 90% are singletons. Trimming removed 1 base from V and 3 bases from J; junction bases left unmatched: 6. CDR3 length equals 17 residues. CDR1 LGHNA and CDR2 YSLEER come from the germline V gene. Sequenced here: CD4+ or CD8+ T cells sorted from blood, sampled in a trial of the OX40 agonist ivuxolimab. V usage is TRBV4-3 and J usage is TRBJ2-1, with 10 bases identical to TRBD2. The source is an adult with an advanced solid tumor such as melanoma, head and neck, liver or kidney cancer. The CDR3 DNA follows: TGCGCCAGCAGCCAAGTAATTAGCGGGGGGATCTACAATGAGCAGTTCTTC. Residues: CASSQVISGGIYNEQFF.